The 11 T cell receptor beta chains listed next were all sequenced from one sample in a study of spatial heterogeneity in lung cancer. Findings and caveats of the study: Tumor mutation counts were tracked by expanded intratumoral alpha and beta TCR counts.

What these receptors recognize is not known. Documented time point: sample taken at primary tumor resection. TCRdb itself ran the 5' RACE reads through MiXCR, one entry per CDR3 protein. The repertoire holds about 100,000 distinct CDR3 sequences, with approximately 4.7% as singletons. The material was lung tumor tissue, obtained at surgery. The source is a male donor with early-stage non-small cell lung cancer.

In this sample, this clonotype turned up many times. CDR3 protein: CASSLGMNNEQFF. CDR3 nucleotides: TGTGCCAGCAGTTTAGGGATGAACAATGAGCAGTTCTTC. This chain links TRBV12-3 or TRBV12-4 with TRBJ2-1; D not certain. Trimming pared 1 base from V and 5 bases from J, leaving 6 bases between. This CDR3 has 13 residues.

This clonotype has a handful of counts. J is TRBJ2-7 and V is TRBV10-3; D remains ambiguous. Trimming stripped 3 bases from V and 2 bases from J, with 14 bases between. The CDR3 spans 15 residues. Germline V lookup: CDR1 ENHRY, CDR2 SYGVKD. The CDR3 DNA sequence: TGTGCCATCAGTGACGGCGCCGGCAGGACCTACGAGCAGTACTTC. This gives the protein CAISDGAGRTYEQYF.

There are a few counts of this clonotype. This rearrangement joins TRBV27 to TRBJ2-1; 10 bases fit TRBD2. CDR3 length: 16 amino acids. Germline lookup yields CDR1 MNHEY and CDR2 SMNVEV (reference sequence). The trim removed 5 bases at V and 2 bases at J, leaving 6 bases unmatched. The CDR3 reads CASSPFGLAAYNEQFF. For the CDR3, the DNA is TGTGCCAGCAGTCCTTTCGGACTAGCGGCCTACAATGAGCAGTTCTTC.

A single count supports this clonotype. A read error may be the cause here, since a much bigger clone is one base away. The chain uses TRBV29-1 and TRBJ2-7, with 7 bases that match TRBD1. This CDR3 spans 11 amino acids. V trimming: 7 bases; J trimming: 9 bases; junction bases outside the gene matches: 9. Germline CDR1 reads SQVTM; CDR2 reads ANQGSEA. CDR3 region: CSARQGWGQYF. The CDR3 DNA reads as TGCAGCGCCCGACAGGGTTGGGGGCAGTACTTC.

This clonotype was picked up many times. This chain connects TRBV5-1 to TRBJ2-5, with TRBD1 matching over 9 bases. The CDR3 contains 15 residues. Germline-derived CDR1 and CDR2 are SGHRS and YFSETQ. With V trimmed by 4 bases and J by 5 bases, 9 bases remained unmatched. The CDR3 DNA follows: TGCGCCAGCAGCATGGACGGACAGGGGCTGGAGACCCAGTACTTC. Translated: CASSMDGQGLETQYF. The full variable domain, completed using reference TRBV5-1 and TRBJ2-5, is KAGVTQTPRYLIKTRGQQVTLSCSPISGHRSVSWYQQTPGQGLQFLFEYFSETQRNKGNFPGRFSGRQFSNSRSEMNVSTLELGDSALYLCASSMDGQGLETQYFGPGTRLLVL.

The table lists this clonotype with many counts. As DNA, the CDR3 is TGTGCCAGCAGGGACAGGGGATACACTGAAGCTTTCTTT. Translation: CASRDRGYTEAFF. The genes are TRBV6-1 and TRBJ1-1; TRBD1 agrees at 9 bases. Germline values: CDR1 MNHNS, CDR2 SASEGT. The CDR3 is 13 residues long. J lost 3 bases, V lost 6 bases, and 2 bases had no gene match.

This clonotype was seen many times. V and J are TRBV27 and TRBJ1-4; D is ambiguous. The CDR3 is 17 amino acids. The V gene's germline CDR1 is MNHEY and CDR2 SMNVEV (reference sequence). V dropped 3 bases and J dropped 5 bases, with 19 bases sitting between them. This chain's CDR3 is CASSFMADSHLNEKLFF. CDR3 DNA sequence: TGTGCCAGCAGTTTTATGGCAGACTCCCATCTAAATGAAAAACTGTTTTTT.

At least ten counts were recorded for this clonotype. The chain joins TRBV28 to TRBJ2-7; D is possibly TRBD2 (5 bases). The CDR3 is 15 amino acids. The V gene lost 3 bases and the J gene lost 3 bases, with 15 bases spanning the gap. The V gene's germline CDR1 is MDHEN and CDR2 SYDVKM. CDR3 in amino acids: CASSFVGPRGYEQYF. The CDR3 DNA reads as TGTGCCAGCAGTTTCGTTGGACCCCGGGGCTACGAGCAGTACTTC.

This clonotype has a count of ten or more. This chain links TRBV11-2 with TRBJ1-2; 8 nucleotides match TRBD1. CDR3 length: 16 residues. Germline V lookup: CDR1 SGHAT, CDR2 FQNNGV. Trimming took 4 bases from V and 6 from J; bases not matched to a gene: 13. CDR3 sequence reads: CASSSITTRQGNGYTF. CDR3 DNA sequence: TGTGCCAGCAGCTCGATAACTACCCGACAGGGGAATGGCTACACCTTC.

This clonotype showed up many times. The CDR3 spells CAWSRRPHSGANVLTF. The CDR3, as DNA: TGTGCCTGGAGTCGTCGGCCTCACTCTGGGGCCAACGTCCTGACTTTC. V gene TRBV30 combines with J gene TRBJ2-6; D is ambiguous. V gave up 2 bases and J gave up 0 bases, with 11 bases separating them. This CDR3 region has 16 residues. The germline gives CDR1 GTSNPN, CDR2 SVGIG (reference sequence).

This clonotype has at least ten counts. The chain is built from TRBV11-2 and TRBJ2-5; 10 bases match TRBD1. V was pared by 4 bases and J by 5 bases, with 13 bases of the junction left unmatched. The CDR3 runs 17 residues. CDR1 is SGHAT and CDR2 is FQNNGV in the germline V gene. The CDR3 coding sequence is TGTGCCAGCAGCTCAACCATTCGGGACAGGGGTGTCGAGACCCAGTACTTC. It yields the protein CASSSTIRDRGVETQYF.